The sequence of this TCR beta chain was determined in a study of identical twins. Unique molecular identifiers were present on the cDNA, which also gained a universal primer site by template switching. TCRdb fed the 5' RACE reads into MiXCR, producing one record per CDR3 protein. The sample lists some 200,000 distinct CDR3 sequences, 7.5% seen once, with more than 1.5% in the top ten. The germline V and J ends were trimmed by 4 bases and 1 base, with 11 bases remaining between them. Germline assignment: CDR1 SGHNT and CDR2 YYREEE (reference sequence). This CDR3 spans 14 amino acids. This same sample was also part of a study on yellow fever vaccine responses in identical twins.

This clonotype originated in a woman aged 18-29 years in good health. Sample: memory (CD45RO+) T cells sorted from blood. This chain joins TRBV5-4 and TRBJ1-1, with D unresolved. The CDR3, as DNA: TGTGCCAGCAGCGCAGCGCCCGGGAACACTGAAGCTTTCTTT. Residues: CASSAAPGNTEAFF.